The 14 T cell receptor beta chains below all came from one sample that was sequenced in a study of human T cells and chemical hapten exposure. Time point indicated: patch test 3, about 24 weeks after DPC sensitization. The treatment: therapeutic diphenylcyclopropenone sensitization with weekly scalp DPC. TCRdb reprocessed the RACE reads via MiXCR and lists one record per CDR3 protein. The sample includes under 100,000 distinct CDR3 sequences, 10% to 13% of them seen just once. This material consisted of whole blood, taken in connection with sensitization to the hapten diphenylcyclopropenone (DPC). These receptor sequences come from a woman aged 45 to 65 with alopecia areata. Some clones in this sample may be carry-over from other donors' samples.

At least ten counts were recorded for this clonotype. This rearrangement joins TRBV7-9 to TRBJ2-1, with D perhaps matching TRBD2 (5 bases). In germline, CDR1 is SEHNR, CDR2 FQNEAQ (reference sequence). V was pared by 3 bases and J by 10 bases, with 10 bases between. The CDR3 length is 12 residues. In nucleotides, the CDR3 is TGTGCCAGCAGCTTGGGAGTCGGAGAGCAGTTCTTC. Translated, it gives CASSLGVGEQFF.

Only a few counts were recorded for this clonotype. The chain uses TRBV24-1 and TRBJ2-6; D is uncertain. Trimming shortened V by 3 bases and J by 0 bases, and 8 bases separated the two germline ends. The length of the CDR3 is 16 residues. Germline CDR1 and CDR2: KGHDR and SFDVKD. The chain's CDR3 is CATSDPYFSGANVLTF. For the CDR3, the DNA is TGTGCCACCAGTGATCCTTATTTCTCTGGGGCCAACGTCCTGACTTTC.

The chain joins TRBV9 to TRBJ1-2, with a weak D call TRBD1 (6 bases). Germline assignment: CDR1 SGDLS and CDR2 YYNGEE. V was trimmed by 5 bases and J by 8 bases, leaving 13 bases between them. This CDR3 is 12 amino acids long. The CDR3 loop is CASRKGEGGYTF. The DNA of the CDR3 is TGTGCCAGCAGAAAGGGGGAGGGAGGCTACACCTTC.

This clonotype was recorded a few times. The chain uses TRBV6-1 and TRBJ2-7, with 14 positions matching TRBD2. The V segment lost 4 bases and the J segment 4 bases; nucleotides outside the gene matches: 0. Germline CDR1 and CDR2: MNHNS and SASEGT. The CDR3 is 14 residues long. In DNA form, the CDR3 reads TGTGCCAGCAGTGGGACTAGCGGGAGGTACGAGCAGTACTTC. It yields the protein CASSGTSGRYEQYF.

The rearrangement joins TRBV9 to TRBJ2-7, with D possibly matching TRBD1 (5 bases). The CDR3 loop spans 13 amino acids. The V gene lost 4 bases and the J gene lost 5 bases, with 13 bases spanning the gap. Germline values: CDR1 SGDLS, CDR2 YYNGEE. The CDR3 here is CASSLRQSDEQYF. The CDR3 DNA sequence: TGTGCCAGCAGCTTACGACAGAGCGACGAGCAGTACTTC. Combining the CDR3 with reference TRBV9 and TRBJ2-7 gives the whole variable domain DSGVTQTPKHLITATGQRVTLRCSPRSGDLSVYWYQQSLDQGLQFLIQYYNGEERAKGNILERFSAQQFPDLHSELNLSSLELGDSALYFCASSLRQSDEQYFGPGTRLTVT.

There are many counts of this clonotype. V is TRBV6-2 or TRBV6-3 and J is TRBJ1-5, with TRBD1 matching over 8 bases. This CDR3 is 15 amino acids long. J was trimmed by 4 bases and V by 7 bases; bases with no gene match: 9. Looked up from germline, CDR1 is MNHEY and CDR2 is SVGEGT. The CDR3 region is CASKRGQGGNQPQHF. CDR3 sequence (DNA): TGTGCCAGCAAGAGAGGACAGGGAGGGAATCAGCCCCAGCATTTT.

V is TRBV24-1 and J is TRBJ1-1; D not resolved. The V gene lost 7 bases and the J gene lost 3 bases, with 17 bases spanning the gap. The CDR3 spans 15 residues. Germline V lookup: CDR1 KGHDR, CDR2 SFDVKD. CDR3 loop: CATRSGHRWDTEAFF. The CDR3 nucleotides are TGTGCCACCAGGAGTGGGCATCGGTGGGACACTGAAGCTTTCTTT.

This clonotype was seen at least ten times. The genes are TRBV29-1 and TRBJ2-1, with unresolved D. CDR1 SQVTM and CDR2 ANQGSEA come from the germline V gene. Deletions cut 4 bases from V and 9 bases from J, with 19 bases between. The CDR3 contains 14 residues. The CDR3 spells CSVVSLATVSEQFF. The CDR3 DNA reads as TGCAGCGTTGTTTCCCTTGCGACTGTCAGTGAGCAGTTCTTC.

The chain combines TRBV6-5 with TRBJ1-1, with D perhaps matching TRBD1 (6 bases). V was pared by 7 bases and J by 0 bases, with 12 bases between. CDR3 size: 14 residues. Germline V gene sequence: CDR1 MNHEY, CDR2 SVGAGI. CDR3 coding DNA: TGTGCCAGCACGGCCGGGGGCATGAACACTGAAGCTTTCTTT. This codes for CASTAGGMNTEAFF.

In this sample, this clonotype turned up a few times. The J gene is TRBJ2-2, the V gene TRBV10-2; the D is unclear. Germline lookup yields CDR1 WSHSY and CDR2 SAAADI. CDR3 length equals 12 residues. Trimming shortened V by 8 bases and J by 6 bases, and 10 bases separated the two germline ends. CDR3 residues: CASSVVAGELFF. Written as DNA, the CDR3 is TGCGCCAGCTCCGTAGTCGCCGGGGAGCTGTTTTTT.

This clonotype was seen repeatedly, ten times or more. This rearrangement joins TRBV14 to TRBJ2-7; 9 bases align to TRBD2. With 0 bases clipped from V and 5 bases from J, the junction kept 8 bases outside the gene matches. Germline V CDR1 and CDR2: SGHDN, FVKESK. CDR3 size: 16 residues. The CDR3 loop reads CASSQESAGGPHEQYF. The CDR3 nucleotides are TGTGCCAGCAGCCAAGAATCTGCGGGAGGGCCCCACGAGCAGTACTTC.

This clonotype was observed many times. The chain carries TRBV3-1 and TRBJ2-2, with D unclear. Germline V gene sequence: CDR1 LGHDT, CDR2 YNNKEL (reference sequence). Deletions cut 4 bases from V and 3 bases from J, with 12 bases between. The CDR3 runs to 15 residues. CDR3 loop: CASSRPRSDTGELFF. The CDR3 DNA reads as TGTGCCAGCAGCCGCCCTAGGAGTGACACCGGGGAGCTGTTTTTT.

This clonotype occurred a few times. The chain recombines TRBV11-2 with TRBJ2-5; tentatively, D is TRBD2 (8 bases). The CDR3 extends over 16 amino acids. Germline V gene data show CDR1 as SGHAT and CDR2 as FQNNGV. V lost 0 bases to trimming and J lost 5 bases, with 16 bases between them. CDR3 amino acids: CASSLDIGRGRETQYF. The CDR3 region has the DNA TGTGCCAGCAGCTTAGATATCGGGAGGGGGCGCGAGACCCAGTACTTC.

The chain employs TRBV20-1 and TRBJ2-1; perhaps D is TRBD1 or TRBD2 (6 bases each). Germline CDR1 DFQATT, CDR2 SNEGSKA (reference sequence). V dropped 0 bases and J dropped 5 bases, with 11 bases sitting between them. The CDR3 sequence is 14 residues long. CDR3 amino acids: CSARDVGGHNEQFF. CDR3 DNA: TGCAGTGCTAGAGATGTAGGGGGGCACAATGAGCAGTTCTTC.